The rows below give T cell receptor beta chains drawn from one sample of a study of control samples from healthy donors and cancer patients. Profiled with immunoSEQ multiplex PCR; TCRdb holds only in-frame clones, not every one. This table has about 140,000 clones, roughly 94% appearing once. Sequencing was carried out using blood. All receptors come from a man aged 35 to 55 in good health. CDR3s include the opening cysteine and the closing phenylalanine or tryptophan. Each record gives: V gene, CDR3 protein.

TRBV6-2/TRBV6-3 CASSYVRETGELFF
TRBV6-5 CASSRGEQYF
TRBV7-9 CASSLEARGRNTIYF
TRBV9 CASSVGGSYEQYF
TRBV15 CATSSPGVRTYEQYF
TRBV29-1 CSVRAAGSYGYTF
TRBV6-2/TRBV6-3 CASSRMTGDYEQYF
TRBV5-1 CASSLEATDTQYF
TRBV19 CASSRPQGAGTDTQYF
TRBV18 CASSLGQGAYEQYF
TRBV3-1/TRBV3-2 CASRPTSGPYNEQFF
TRBV27 CASGSGSYTGELFF
TRBV27 CASSYTFPGRGEKLFF
TRBV9 CASSAVAQETQYF
TRBV13 CASSFPLEYEQYF
TRBV11-2 CASSLAGVGTEAFF
TRBV11-2 CASSSTRDTQYF
TRBV5-1 CASSPDSGDYGYTF
TRBV7-2 CASTPRTASSGANVLTF
TRBV27 CASSSTGGNGYTF
TRBV11-2 CASSLDRNDYGYTF
TRBV3-1/TRBV3-2 CASSQDFGAVFQETQYF